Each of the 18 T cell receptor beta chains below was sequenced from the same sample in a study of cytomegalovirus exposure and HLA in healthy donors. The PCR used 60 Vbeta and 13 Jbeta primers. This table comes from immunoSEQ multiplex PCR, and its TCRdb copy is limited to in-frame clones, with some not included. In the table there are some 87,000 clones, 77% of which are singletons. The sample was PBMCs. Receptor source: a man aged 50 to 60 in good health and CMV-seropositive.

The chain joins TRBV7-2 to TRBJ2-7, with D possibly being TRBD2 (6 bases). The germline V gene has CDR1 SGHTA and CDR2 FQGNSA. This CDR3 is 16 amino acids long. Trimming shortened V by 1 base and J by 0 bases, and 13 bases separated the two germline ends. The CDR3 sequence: CASSLGNAGLSYEQYF. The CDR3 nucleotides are TGTGCCAGCAGCTTAGGAAACGCGGGGCTCTCCTACGAGCAGTACTTC.

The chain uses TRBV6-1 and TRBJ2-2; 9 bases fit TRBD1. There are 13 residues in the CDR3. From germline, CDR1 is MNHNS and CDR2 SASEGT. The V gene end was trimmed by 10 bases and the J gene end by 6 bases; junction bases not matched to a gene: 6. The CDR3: CATRDRVSGELFF. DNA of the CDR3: TGTGCCACCCGGGACAGGGTGTCCGGGGAGCTGTTTTTT.

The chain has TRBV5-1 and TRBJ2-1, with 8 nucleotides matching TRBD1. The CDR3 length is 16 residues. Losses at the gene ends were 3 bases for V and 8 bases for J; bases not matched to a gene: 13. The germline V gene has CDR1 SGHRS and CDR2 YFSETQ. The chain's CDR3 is CASSYTAQGADDEQFF. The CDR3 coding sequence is TGCGCCAGCAGCTACACAGCCCAGGGGGCTGACGATGAGCAGTTCTTC.

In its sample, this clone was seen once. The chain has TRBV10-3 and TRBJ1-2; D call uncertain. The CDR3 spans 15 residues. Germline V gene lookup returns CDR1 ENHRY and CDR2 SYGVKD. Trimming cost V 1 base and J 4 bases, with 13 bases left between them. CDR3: CAISEYASEAYGYTF. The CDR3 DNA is TGTGCCATCAGTGAGTATGCCTCCGAGGCCTATGGCTACACCTTC.

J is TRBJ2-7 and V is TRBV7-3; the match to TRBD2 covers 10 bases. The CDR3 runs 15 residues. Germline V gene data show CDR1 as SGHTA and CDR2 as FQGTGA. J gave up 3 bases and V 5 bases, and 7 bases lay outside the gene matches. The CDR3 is CASSPYGTSDYEQYF. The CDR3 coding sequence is TGTGCCAGCAGCCCATACGGGACTAGCGACTACGAGCAGTACTTC. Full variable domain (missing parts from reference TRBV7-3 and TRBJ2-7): GAGVSQTPSNKVTEKGKYVELRCDPISGHTALYWYRQSLGQGPEFLIYFQGTGAADDSGLPNDRFFAVRPEGSVSTLKIQRTERGDSAVYLCASSPYGTSDYEQYFGPGTRLTVT.

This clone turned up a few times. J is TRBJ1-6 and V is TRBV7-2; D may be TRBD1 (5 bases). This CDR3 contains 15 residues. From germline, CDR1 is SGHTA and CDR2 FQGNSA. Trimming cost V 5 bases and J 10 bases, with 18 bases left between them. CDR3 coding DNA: TGTGCCAGCAGCCCTGGGCAGGGTGAGGTGTCACCCCTCCACTTT. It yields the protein CASSPGQGEVSPLHF.

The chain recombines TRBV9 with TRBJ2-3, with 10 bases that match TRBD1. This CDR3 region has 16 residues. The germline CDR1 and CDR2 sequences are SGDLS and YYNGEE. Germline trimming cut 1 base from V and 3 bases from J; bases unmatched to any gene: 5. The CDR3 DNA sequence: TGTGCCAGCAGCGTAACCGGACAGGGGGTAACAGATACGCAGTATTTT. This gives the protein CASSVTGQGVTDTQYF.

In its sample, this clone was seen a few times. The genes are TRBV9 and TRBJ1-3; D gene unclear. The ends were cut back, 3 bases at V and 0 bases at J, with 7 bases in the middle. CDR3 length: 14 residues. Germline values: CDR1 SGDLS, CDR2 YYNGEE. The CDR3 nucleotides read TGTGCCAGCAGCGAACAAATCTCTGGAAACACCATATATTTT. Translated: CASSEQISGNTIYF. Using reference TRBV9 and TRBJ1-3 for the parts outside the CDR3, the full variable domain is DSGVTQTPKHLITATGQRVTLRCSPRSGDLSVYWYQQSLDQGLQFLIQYYNGEERAKGNILERFSAQQFPDLHSELNLSSLELGDSALYFCASSEQISGNTIYFGEGSWLTVV.

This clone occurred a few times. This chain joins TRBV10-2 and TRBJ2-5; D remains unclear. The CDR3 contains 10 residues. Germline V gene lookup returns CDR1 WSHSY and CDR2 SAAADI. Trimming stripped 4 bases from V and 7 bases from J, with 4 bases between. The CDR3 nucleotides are TGCGCCAGCAGTGGAGGGACCCAGTACTTC. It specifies CASSGGTQYF.

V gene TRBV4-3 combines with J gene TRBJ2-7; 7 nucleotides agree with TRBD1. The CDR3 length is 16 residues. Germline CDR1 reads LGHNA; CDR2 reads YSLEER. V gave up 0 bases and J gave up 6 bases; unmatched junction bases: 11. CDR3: CASSQEKGTGVSEQYF. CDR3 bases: TGCGCCAGCAGCCAAGAAAAGGGAACAGGGGTGAGCGAGCAGTACTTC.

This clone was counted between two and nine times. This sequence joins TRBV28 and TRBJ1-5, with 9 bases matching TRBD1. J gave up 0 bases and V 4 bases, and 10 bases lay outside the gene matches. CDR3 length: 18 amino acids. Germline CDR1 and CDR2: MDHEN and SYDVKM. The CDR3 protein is CASSSPGQGLYSNQPQHF. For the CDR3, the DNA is TGTGCCAGCAGTTCCCCGGGACAGGGTCTCTATAGCAATCAGCCCCAGCATTTT.

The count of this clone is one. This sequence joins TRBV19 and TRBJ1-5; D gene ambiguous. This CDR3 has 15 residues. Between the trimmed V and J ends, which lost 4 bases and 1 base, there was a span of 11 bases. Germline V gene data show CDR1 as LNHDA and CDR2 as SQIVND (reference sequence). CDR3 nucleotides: TGTGCCAGTAGTAACATGGAGGGAAGCAATCAGCCCCAGCATTTT. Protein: CASSNMEGSNQPQHF.

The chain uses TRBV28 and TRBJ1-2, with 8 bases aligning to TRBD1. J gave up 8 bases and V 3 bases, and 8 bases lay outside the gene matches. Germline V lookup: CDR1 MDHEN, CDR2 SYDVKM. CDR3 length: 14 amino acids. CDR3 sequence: CASSFQGQGGGYTF. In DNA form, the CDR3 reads TGTGCCAGCAGTTTCCAAGGACAGGGCGGGGGCTACACCTTC.

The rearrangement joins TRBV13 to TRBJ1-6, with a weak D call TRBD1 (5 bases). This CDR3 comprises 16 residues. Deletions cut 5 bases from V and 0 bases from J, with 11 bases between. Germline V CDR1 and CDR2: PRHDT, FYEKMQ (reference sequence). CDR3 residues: CASSPQGSSYNSPLHF. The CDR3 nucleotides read TGTGCCAGCAGCCCCCAGGGAAGCTCCTATAATTCACCCCTCCACTTT.

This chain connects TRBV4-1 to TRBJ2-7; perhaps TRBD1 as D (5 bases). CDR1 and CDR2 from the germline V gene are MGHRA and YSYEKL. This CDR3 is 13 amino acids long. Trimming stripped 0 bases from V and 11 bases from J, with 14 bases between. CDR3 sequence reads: CASSQEWAEGEYF. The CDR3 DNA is TGCGCCAGCAGCCAAGAATGGGCAGAAGGGGAGTACTTC.

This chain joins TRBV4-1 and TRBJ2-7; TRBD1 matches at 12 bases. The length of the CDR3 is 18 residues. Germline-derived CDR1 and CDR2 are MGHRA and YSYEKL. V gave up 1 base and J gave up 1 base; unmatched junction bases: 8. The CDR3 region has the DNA TGCGCCAGCAGCCAAGGGTTACCGGGACAGGGGGCATCCTACGAGCAGTACTTC. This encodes CASSQGLPGQGASYEQYF.

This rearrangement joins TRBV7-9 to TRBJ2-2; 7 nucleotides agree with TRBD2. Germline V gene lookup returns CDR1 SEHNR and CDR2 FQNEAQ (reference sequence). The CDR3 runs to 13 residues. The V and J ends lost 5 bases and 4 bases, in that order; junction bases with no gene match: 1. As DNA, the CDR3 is TGTGCCAGCAGCGGGGAGGGCACCGGGGAGCTGTTTTTT. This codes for CASSGEGTGELFF.

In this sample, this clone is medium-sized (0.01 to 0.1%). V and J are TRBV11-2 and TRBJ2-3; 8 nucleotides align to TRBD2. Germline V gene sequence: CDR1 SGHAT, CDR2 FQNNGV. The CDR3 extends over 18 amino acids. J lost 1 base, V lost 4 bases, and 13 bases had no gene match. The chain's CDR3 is CASSWTVETSDRTDTQYF. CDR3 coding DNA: TGTGCCAGCAGCTGGACAGTCGAGACTAGCGACCGCACAGATACGCAGTATTTT.